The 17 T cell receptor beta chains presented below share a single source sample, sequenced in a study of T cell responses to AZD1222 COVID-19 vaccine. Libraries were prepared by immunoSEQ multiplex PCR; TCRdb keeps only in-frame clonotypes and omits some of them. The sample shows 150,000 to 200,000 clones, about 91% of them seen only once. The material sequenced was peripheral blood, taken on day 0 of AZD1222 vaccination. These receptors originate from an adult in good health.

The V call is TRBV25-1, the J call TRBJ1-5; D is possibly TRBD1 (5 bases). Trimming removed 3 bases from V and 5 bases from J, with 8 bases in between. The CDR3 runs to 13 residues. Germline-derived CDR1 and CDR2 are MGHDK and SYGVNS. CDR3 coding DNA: TGTGCCAGCAGTGACAGGGCCGATCAGCCCCAGCATTTT. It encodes CASSDRADQPQHF.

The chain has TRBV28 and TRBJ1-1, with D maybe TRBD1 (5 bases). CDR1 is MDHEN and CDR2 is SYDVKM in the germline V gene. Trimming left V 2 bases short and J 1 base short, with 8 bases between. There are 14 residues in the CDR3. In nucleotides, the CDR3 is TGTGCCAGCAGTTTAGGGCAGGGGAACACTGAAGCTTTCTTT. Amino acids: CASSLGQGNTEAFF.

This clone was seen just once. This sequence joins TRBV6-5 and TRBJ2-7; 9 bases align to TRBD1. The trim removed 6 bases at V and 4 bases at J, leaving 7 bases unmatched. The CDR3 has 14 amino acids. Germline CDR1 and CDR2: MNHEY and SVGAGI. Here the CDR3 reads CASRRTGVIYEQYF. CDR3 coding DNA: TGTGCCAGCAGAAGGACAGGGGTTATATACGAGCAGTACTTC.

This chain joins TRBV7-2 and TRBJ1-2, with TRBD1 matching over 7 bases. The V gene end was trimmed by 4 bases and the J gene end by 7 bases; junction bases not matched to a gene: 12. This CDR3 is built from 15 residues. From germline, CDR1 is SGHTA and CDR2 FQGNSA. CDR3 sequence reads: CASSSKGAGRPGYTF. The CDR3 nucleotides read TGTGCCAGCAGCTCAAAGGGGGCAGGGCGGCCTGGCTACACCTTC.

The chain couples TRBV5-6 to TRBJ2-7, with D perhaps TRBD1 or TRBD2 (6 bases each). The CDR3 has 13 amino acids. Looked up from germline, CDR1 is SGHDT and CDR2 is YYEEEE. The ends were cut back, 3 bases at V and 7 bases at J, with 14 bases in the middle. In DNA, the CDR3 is TGTGCCAGCAGCTCCCGGGGGCCGGGGGAGCAGTACTTC. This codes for CASSSRGPGEQYF.

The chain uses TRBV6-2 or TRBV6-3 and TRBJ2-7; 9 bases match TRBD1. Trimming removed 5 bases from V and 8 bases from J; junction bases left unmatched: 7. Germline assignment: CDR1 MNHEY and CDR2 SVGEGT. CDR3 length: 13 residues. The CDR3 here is CASSPGTGFQQYF. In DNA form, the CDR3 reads TGTGCCAGCAGTCCCGGGACAGGGTTCCAGCAGTACTTC.

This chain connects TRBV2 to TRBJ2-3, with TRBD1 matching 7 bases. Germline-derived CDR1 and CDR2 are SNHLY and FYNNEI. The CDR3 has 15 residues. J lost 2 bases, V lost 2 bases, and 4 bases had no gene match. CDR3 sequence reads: CASSEWDSSTDTQYF. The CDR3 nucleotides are TGTGCCAGCAGTGAATGGGACAGTTCCACAGATACGCAGTATTTT. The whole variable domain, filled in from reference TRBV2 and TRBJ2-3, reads EPEVTQTPSHQVTQMGQEVILRCVPISNHLYFYWYRQILGQKVEFLVSFYNNEISEKSEIFDDQFSVERPDGSNFTLKIRSTKLEDSAMYFCASSEWDSSTDTQYFGPGTRLTVL.

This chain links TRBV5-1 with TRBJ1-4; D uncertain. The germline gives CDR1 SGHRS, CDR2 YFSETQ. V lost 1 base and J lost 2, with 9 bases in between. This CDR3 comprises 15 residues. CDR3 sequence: CASSLSGLTNEKLFF. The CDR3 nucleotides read TGCGCCAGCAGCTTGTCCGGGTTGACTAATGAAAAACTGTTTTTT.

The CDR3 here is CASSLARRVGPGGNTEAFF. CDR3 DNA sequence: TGTGCCAGCAGCTTGGCCCGTCGAGTCGGCCCGGGAGGGAACACTGAAGCTTTCTTT. This chain joins TRBV5-8 and TRBJ1-1; D is uncertain. The CDR3 spans 19 residues. The V gene lost 0 bases and the J gene lost 1 base, with 22 bases spanning the gap. Germline V gene data show CDR1 as SGHTS and CDR2 as YDEGEE. Supplemented by reference TRBV5-8 and TRBJ1-1, the full variable domain reads EAGVTQSPTHLIKTRGQQATLRCSPISGHTSVYWYQQALGLGLQFLLWYDEGEERNRGNFPPRFSGRQFPNYSSELNVNALELEDSALYLCASSLARRVGPGGNTEAFFGQGTRLTVV.

CDR3 in DNA: TGCGCCAGCACCCGGGACTCGGGACCGAAAAATGAGCAGTTCTTC. This gives the protein CASTRDSGPKNEQFF. The chain recombines TRBV5-1 with TRBJ2-1; D might be TRBD2 (6 bases). Germline-derived CDR1 and CDR2 are SGHRS and YFSETQ. The CDR3 loop spans 15 amino acids. V lost 6 bases to trimming and J lost 7 bases, with 20 bases between them.

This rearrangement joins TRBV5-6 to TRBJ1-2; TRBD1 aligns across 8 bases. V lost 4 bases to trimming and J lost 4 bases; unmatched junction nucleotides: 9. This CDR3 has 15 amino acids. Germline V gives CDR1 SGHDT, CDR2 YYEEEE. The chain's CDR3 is CASSVSGGEGYGYTF. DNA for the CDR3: TGTGCCAGCAGCGTGTCAGGGGGCGAAGGCTATGGCTACACCTTC.

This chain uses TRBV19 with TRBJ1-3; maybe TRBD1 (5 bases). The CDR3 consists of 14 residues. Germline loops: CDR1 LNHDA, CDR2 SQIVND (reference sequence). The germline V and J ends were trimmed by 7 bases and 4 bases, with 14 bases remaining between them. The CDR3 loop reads CASKKGRAGNTIYF. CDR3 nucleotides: TGTGCCAGTAAGAAGGGCAGGGCCGGAAACACCATATATTTT.

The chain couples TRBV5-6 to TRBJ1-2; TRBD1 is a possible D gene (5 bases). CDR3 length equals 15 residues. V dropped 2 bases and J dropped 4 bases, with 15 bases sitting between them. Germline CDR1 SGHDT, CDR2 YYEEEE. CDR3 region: CASSFWGGPSYGYTF. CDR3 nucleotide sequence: TGTGCCAGCAGCTTTTGGGGGGGACCGAGCTATGGCTACACCTTC.

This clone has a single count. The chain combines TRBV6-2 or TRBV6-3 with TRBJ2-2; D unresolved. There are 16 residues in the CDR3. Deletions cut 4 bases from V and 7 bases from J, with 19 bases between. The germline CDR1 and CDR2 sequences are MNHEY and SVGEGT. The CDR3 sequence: CASSSSNRVPGGELFF. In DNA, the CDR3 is TGTGCCAGCAGTTCGTCTAATAGGGTCCCCGGCGGGGAGCTGTTTTTT.

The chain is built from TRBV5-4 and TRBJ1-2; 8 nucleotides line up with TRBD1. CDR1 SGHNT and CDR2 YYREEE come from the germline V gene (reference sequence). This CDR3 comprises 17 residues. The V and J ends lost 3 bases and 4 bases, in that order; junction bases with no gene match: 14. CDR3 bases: TGTGCCAGCAGCTCTAGGGACAGGTCCTTACTCACCTATGGCTACACCTTC. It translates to CASSSRDRSLLTYGYTF.

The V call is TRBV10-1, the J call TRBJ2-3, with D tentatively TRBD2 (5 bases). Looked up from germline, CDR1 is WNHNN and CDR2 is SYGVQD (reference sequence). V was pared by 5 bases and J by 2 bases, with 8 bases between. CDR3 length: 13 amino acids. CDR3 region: CASSTGNTDTQYF. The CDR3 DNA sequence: TGCGCCAGCAGTACCGGGAACACAGATACGCAGTATTTT.

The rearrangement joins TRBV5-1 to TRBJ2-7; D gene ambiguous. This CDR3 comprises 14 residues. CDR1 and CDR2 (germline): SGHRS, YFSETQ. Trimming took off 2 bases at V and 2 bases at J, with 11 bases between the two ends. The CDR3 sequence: CASSFTPETYEQYF. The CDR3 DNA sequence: TGCGCCAGCAGCTTTACGCCGGAGACCTACGAGCAGTACTTC.